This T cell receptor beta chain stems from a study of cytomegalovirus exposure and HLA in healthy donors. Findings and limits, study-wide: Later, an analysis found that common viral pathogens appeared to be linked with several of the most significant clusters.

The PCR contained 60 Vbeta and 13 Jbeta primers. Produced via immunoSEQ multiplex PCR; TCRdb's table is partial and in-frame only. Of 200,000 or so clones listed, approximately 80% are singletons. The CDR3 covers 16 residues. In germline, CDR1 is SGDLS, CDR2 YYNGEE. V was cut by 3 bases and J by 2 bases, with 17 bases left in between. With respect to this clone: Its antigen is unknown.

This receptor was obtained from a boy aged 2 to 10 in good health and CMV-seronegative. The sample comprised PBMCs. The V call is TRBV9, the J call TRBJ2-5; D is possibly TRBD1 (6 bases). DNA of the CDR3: TGTGCCAGCAGCGGGACCGCCGGGACACCACAAGAGACCCAGTACTTC. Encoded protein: CASSGTAGTPQETQYF.